These 21 T cell receptor beta chains were sequenced from one sample in a study of STAT5B mutations in CD4+ large granular lymphocyte leukemia. Measured with immunoSEQ multiplex PCR; TCRdb has only the in-frame clones, and not every one. This sample has 20,000 to 25,000 clones, with about three quarters found just once. Sequenced input: CD4+ T cells from blood buffy coats. The receptors were sampled from a human donor in good health.

The V gene is TRBV28, the J gene TRBJ2-7, with 10 bases lining up with TRBD1. Germline V gene sequence: CDR1 MDHEN, CDR2 SYDVKM. Trimming took 5 bases from V and 2 from J; bases not matched to a gene: 6. CDR3 length: 15 amino acids. CDR3 region: CASSPWGQGTYEQYF. CDR3 DNA: TGTGCCAGCAGTCCGTGGGGACAGGGGACCTACGAGCAGTACTTC.

This clone showed up just a few times. The chain links TRBV28 to TRBJ1-4, with D unresolved. The CDR3 totals 11 residues. Germline V gives CDR1 MDHEN, CDR2 SYDVKM. V was trimmed by 1 base and J by 6 bases, leaving 0 bases between them. CDR3 in amino acids: CASSLYEKLFF. Here the CDR3 DNA reads TGTGCCAGCAGTTTATATGAAAAACTGTTTTTT.

The rearrangement uses TRBV28 and TRBJ1-1, with TRBD1 matching 10 bases. V lost 6 bases and J lost 9; bases outside the gene matches: 10. Germline V gene lookup returns CDR1 MDHEN and CDR2 SYDVKM. This CDR3 is built from 14 residues. The CDR3, as DNA: TGTGCCAGCAGGTCGACAGGGGGCATGTATCAAGCTTTCTTT. Translated: CASRSTGGMYQAFF.

The chain is built from TRBV7-9 and TRBJ1-6, with D unresolved. This CDR3 is built from 14 residues. Germline V gives CDR1 SEHNR, CDR2 FQNEAQ (reference sequence). Trimming left V 1 base short and J 10 bases short, with 11 bases between. CDR3 coding DNA: TGTGCCAGCAGCTTAGAAGGGTTAGGATCACCCCTCCACTTT. Translated: CASSLEGLGSPLHF. Full variable domain (missing parts from reference TRBV7-9 and TRBJ1-6): DTGVSQNPRHKITKRGQNVTFRCDPISEHNRLYWYRQTLGQGPEFLTYFQNEAQLEKSRLLSDRFSAERPKGSFSTLEIQRTEQGDSAMYLCASSLEGLGSPLHFGNGTRLTVT.

This chain connects TRBV5-4 to TRBJ2-3; D is possibly TRBD1 (5 bases). Trimming took off 4 bases at V and 0 bases at J, with 15 bases between the two ends. Per the germline V gene, CDR1 is SGHNT and CDR2 is YYREEE (reference sequence). The CDR3 runs to 16 residues. As DNA, the CDR3 is TGTGCCAGCAGCGCGGAAAGGGGCGTTAGCACAGATACGCAGTATTTT. Its translation is CASSAERGVSTDTQYF. Together with reference TRBV5-4 and TRBJ2-3, the CDR3 gives the full variable domain: ETGVTQSPTHLIKTRGQQVTLRCSSQSGHNTVSWYQQALGQGPQFIFQYYREEENGRGNFPPRFSGLQFPNYSSELNVNALELDDSALYLCASSAERGVSTDTQYFGPGTRLTVL.

The genes are TRBV5-3 and TRBJ1-4; D perhaps matches TRBD1 (5 bases). TRBV5-3 is annotated as an ORF whose role is uncertain. V was clipped by 1 base and J by 8 bases, with 9 bases between them. The CDR3 extends over 13 amino acids. CDR3 in amino acids: CARSLKRDEKLFF. CDR3 sequence (DNA): TGTGCCAGAAGCTTGAAGAGGGACGAAAAACTGTTTTTT.

This clone was seen a handful of times. The chain employs TRBV19 and TRBJ1-2, with TRBD1 as a possible D gene (6 bases). Germline values: CDR1 LNHDA, CDR2 SQIVND (reference sequence). The CDR3 sequence is 15 residues long. Deletions cut 4 bases from V and 4 bases from J, with 16 bases between. For the CDR3, the DNA is TGTGCCAGTAGTAACCGCCTAGACAGGCCCTATGGCTACACCTTC. Protein product: CASSNRLDRPYGYTF.

This chain connects TRBV10-3 to TRBJ1-5; 9 bases are a match to TRBD1. Germline values: CDR1 ENHRY, CDR2 SYGVKD. The CDR3 runs 17 residues. J gave up 0 bases and V 11 bases, and 14 bases lay outside the gene matches. This CDR3 is CAAAGTGTANSNQPQHF. CDR3 sequence (DNA): TGTGCCGCCGCCGGGACAGGGACCGCCAATAGCAATCAGCCCCAGCATTTT.

This chain joins TRBV7-3 and TRBJ2-7; 7 bases agree with TRBD1. In germline, CDR1 is SGHTA, CDR2 FQGTGA. The CDR3 is made up of 13 amino acids. J lost 5 bases, V lost 4 bases, and 5 bases had no gene match. This CDR3 reads CASSSGQVHEQYF. The CDR3 DNA sequence: TGTGCCAGCAGCTCAGGACAGGTCCACGAGCAGTACTTC.

The CDR3 spells CASSLWTDTQYF. CDR3 sequence (DNA): TGTGCCAGCAGCTTATGGACAGATACGCAGTATTTT. This sequence joins TRBV7-2 and TRBJ2-3; D is unresolved. Per germline, CDR1 SGHTA and CDR2 FQGNSA. The CDR3 covers 12 residues. V was pared by 2 bases and J by 3 bases, with 3 bases between.

CDR3 loop: CASSQAMGRVEQYF. CDR3 coding DNA: TGTGCCAGCAGCCAAGCGATGGGGCGCGTCGAGCAGTACTTC. The rearrangement joins TRBV14 to TRBJ2-7; tentative D call: TRBD1 (5 bases). This CDR3 has 14 residues. Germline lookup yields CDR1 SGHDN and CDR2 FVKESK. V shed 1 base and J shed 6 bases, with 13 bases lying between them.

V gene TRBV19 combines with J gene TRBJ1-1; TRBD1 matches 8 bases. The CDR3 loop spans 14 amino acids. Germline V gene lookup returns CDR1 LNHDA and CDR2 SQIVND (reference sequence). The V segment lost 3 bases and the J segment 7 bases; nucleotides outside the gene matches: 7. The CDR3: CASSMYRGTGEAFF. The CDR3 DNA follows: TGTGCCAGTAGTATGTACAGGGGGACAGGTGAAGCTTTCTTT.

DNA of the CDR3: TGTGCCAGCACGAGGGGACAGGGACCCCACTCTAACTATGGCTACACCTTC. Translated: CASTRGQGPHSNYGYTF. The chain carries TRBV9 and TRBJ1-2, with 9 bases fitting TRBD1. The V segment lost 6 bases and the J segment 0 bases; nucleotides outside the gene matches: 12. Germline V gene sequence: CDR1 SGDLS, CDR2 YYNGEE. This CDR3 comprises 17 residues. The full variable domain, rest sourced from reference TRBV9 and TRBJ1-2, is DSGVTQTPKHLITATGQRVTLRCSPRSGDLSVYWYQQSLDQGLQFLIQYYNGEERAKGNILERFSAQQFPDLHSELNLSSLELGDSALYFCASTRGQGPHSNYGYTFGSGTRLTVV.

This clone was seen only once. This chain links TRBV10-3 with TRBJ2-2, with 10 positions matching TRBD2. Germline V gene sequence: CDR1 ENHRY, CDR2 SYGVKD. V lost 4 bases, J lost 6 bases, and 5 bases stayed unmatched. The CDR3 is 15 amino acids. The CDR3 spells CAISASGGAAGELFF. The CDR3 nucleotides are TGTGCCATCAGTGCGAGCGGGGGGGCCGCCGGGGAGCTGTTTTTT.

This chain links TRBV11-2 with TRBJ1-2; D is ambiguous. V gave up 5 bases and J gave up 2 bases, with 9 bases separating them. The CDR3 is 13 amino acids. Germline assignment: CDR1 SGHAT and CDR2 FQNNGV. The CDR3 nucleotides read TGTGCCAGCAGCGGCCGGCAAAACTATGGCTACACCTTC. Its translation: CASSGRQNYGYTF. The full variable domain, rest sourced from reference TRBV11-2 and TRBJ1-2, is EAGVAQSPRYKIIEKRQSVAFWCNPISGHATLYWYQQILGQGPKLLIQFQNNGVVDDSQLPKDRFSAERLKGVDSTLKIQPAKLEDSAVYLCASSGRQNYGYTFGSGTRLTVV.

This clone was observed a handful of times. The V gene is TRBV20-1, the J gene TRBJ1-1; no clear D gene. From germline, CDR1 is DFQATT and CDR2 SNEGSKA (reference sequence). Trimming took 3 bases from V and 10 from J, leaving 12 bases between them. The CDR3 consists of 11 residues. DNA for the CDR3: TGCAGTGCTAGGTCCTCCCTGGGAGCTTTCTTT. Its protein is CSARSSLGAFF.

The rearrangement uses TRBV7-9 and TRBJ2-5; 12 bases align to TRBD2. CDR3 length: 15 amino acids. Trimming removed 1 base from V and 6 bases from J; junction bases left unmatched: 3. The V gene's germline CDR1 is SEHNR and CDR2 FQNEAQ (reference sequence). The CDR3 loop is CASSLELAGGQTQYF. CDR3 nucleotide sequence: TGTGCCAGCAGCTTAGAACTAGCGGGGGGTCAGACCCAGTACTTC.

This chain links TRBV4-1 with TRBJ2-3; D might be TRBD1 or TRBD2, each matching 5 bases. V was pared by 0 bases and J by 9 bases, with 7 bases between. CDR3 length: 12 amino acids. CDR1 is MGHRA, CDR2 YSYEKL, per germline. The CDR3, as DNA: TGCGCCAGCAGCCAAGAAGAGGGGACGCAGTATTTT. Translating it yields CASSQEEGTQYF.

The chain joins TRBV15 to TRBJ1-2, with D maybe TRBD1 (5 bases). Germline V gene data show CDR1 as LNHNV and CDR2 as YYDKDF (reference sequence). V lost 4 bases, J lost 3 bases, and 9 bases lay in between. There are 13 residues in the CDR3. The CDR3 region has the DNA TGTGCCACCAGCAACCGGGACTACTATGGCTACACCTTC. Translation gives CATSNRDYYGYTF.

V usage is TRBV29-1 and J usage is TRBJ2-7, with 10 bases lining up with TRBD2. CDR1 SQVTM and CDR2 ANQGSEA come from the germline V gene. V lost 4 bases and J lost 3; bases outside the gene matches: 6. The CDR3 runs to 14 residues. This CDR3 is CSVVLAGLVYEQYF. In nucleotides, the CDR3 is TGCAGCGTTGTACTAGCGGGGTTGGTCTACGAGCAGTACTTC.

The chain carries TRBV5-4 and TRBJ2-1; unclear D gene. Germline lookup yields CDR1 SGHNT and CDR2 YYREEE (reference sequence). V was pared by 1 base and J by 0 bases, with 11 bases between. The length of the CDR3 is 16 residues. In DNA form, the CDR3 reads TGTGCCAGCAGCTTGCGTAACCCCAGCTCCTACAATGAGCAGTTCTTC. Its translation is CASSLRNPSSYNEQFF. Supplemented by reference TRBV5-4 and TRBJ2-1, the full variable domain reads ETGVTQSPTHLIKTRGQQVTLRCSSQSGHNTVSWYQQALGQGPQFIFQYYREEENGRGNFPPRFSGLQFPNYSSELNVNALELDDSALYLCASSLRNPSSYNEQFFGPGTRLTVL.